This T cell receptor beta chain was documented in a study of T cell responses to AZD1222 COVID-19 vaccine. Method: immunoSEQ multiplex PCR; TCRdb's copy keeps in-frame clones and lacks some. In the table there are roughly 80,000 clones, nearly 85% of which are singletons. Study-level points and caveats: Females outnumbered males among donors, who were mostly white British; clonal diversity was possibly underestimated. Baseline antibody screening turned up just a handful of seropositive AZD1222 recipients. Regions left unmutated in variants are reportedly the target of nearly half of spike-specific TCRs. Two AZD1222 doses significantly raised spike-specific TCR breadth and depth over controls.

CDR1 SGHDT and CDR2 YYEEEE come from the germline V gene. The CDR3 is 13 residues long. V gave up 4 bases and J gave up 4 bases, with 11 bases separating them. With respect to this clone: The antigen remains undetermined.

The gene calls are TRBV5-6 and TRBJ1-2; weak D call: TRBD1 (5 bases). The sequencing used peripheral blood, collected on day 0 of AZD1222 vaccination. The receptor comes from an adult in good health. CDR3 sequence reads: CASSPTATYGYTF. Written as DNA, the CDR3 is TGTGCCAGCAGCCCGACAGCGACCTATGGCTACACCTTC.